This T cell receptor (beta chain) was sequenced during a study of shared clonotypes between healthy human individuals. General study findings and limits: In the sorted subsets, rarefaction showed sequencing was incomplete despite large depth. Clonotype sharing across donors was expected to vary with sequencing depth.

Donors, healthy HIV-negative adults, lacked recent acute infections or vaccinations. Measured with immunoSEQ multiplex PCR; TCRdb has only the in-frame clones, and not every one. The repertoire holds under 2.5 million clones, 92% seen once, with around 0.35% in the top ten. As concerns this clone: Its target is unknown. The sample has other DNA sequences that encode this CDR3 too.

The CDR3 sequence is 13 residues long. Germline CDR1 is KGHSH and CDR2 is LQKENI. V shed 3 bases and J shed 5 bases, with 7 bases lying between them. The chain is built from TRBV18 and TRBJ1-4; no reliable D call. Sequencing used naive CD4+ T cells from PBMCs. Subset indicated: CD45RA+ positively selected. The sequence came from a man aged 18 to 29 in good health. Some clones in this sample may be carry-over from other donors' samples. The CDR3 is CASSPPGNEKLFF. In nucleotides, the CDR3 is TGTGCCAGCTCACCTCCGGGAAATGAAAAACTGTTTTTT.